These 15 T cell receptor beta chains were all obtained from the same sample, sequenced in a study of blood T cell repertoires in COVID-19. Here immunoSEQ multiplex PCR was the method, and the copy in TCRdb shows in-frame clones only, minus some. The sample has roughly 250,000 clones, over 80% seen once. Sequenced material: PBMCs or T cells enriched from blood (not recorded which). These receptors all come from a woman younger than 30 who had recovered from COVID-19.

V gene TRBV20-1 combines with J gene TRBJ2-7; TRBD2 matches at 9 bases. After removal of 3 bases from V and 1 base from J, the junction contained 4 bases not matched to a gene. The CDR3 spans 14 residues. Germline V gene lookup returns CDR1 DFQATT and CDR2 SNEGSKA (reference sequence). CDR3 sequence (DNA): TGCAGTGCTAGTAGGCGGGAGGGTTCCTACGAGCAGTACTTC. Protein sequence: CSASRREGSYEQYF.

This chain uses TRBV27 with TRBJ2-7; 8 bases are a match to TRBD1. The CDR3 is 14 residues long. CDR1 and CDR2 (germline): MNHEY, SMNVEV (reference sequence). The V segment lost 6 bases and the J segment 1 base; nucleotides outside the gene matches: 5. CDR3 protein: CASRGQGGSYEQYF. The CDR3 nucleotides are TGTGCCAGCAGAGGACAGGGTGGATCCTACGAGCAGTACTTC.

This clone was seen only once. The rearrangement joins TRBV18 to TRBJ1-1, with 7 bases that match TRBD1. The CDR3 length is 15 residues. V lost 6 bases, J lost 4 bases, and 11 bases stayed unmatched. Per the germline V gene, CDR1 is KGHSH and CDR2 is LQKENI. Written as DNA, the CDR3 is TGTGCCAGCTCCTCATCCCGACAGGGAGGCACTGAAGCTTTCTTT. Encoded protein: CASSSSRQGGTEAFF.

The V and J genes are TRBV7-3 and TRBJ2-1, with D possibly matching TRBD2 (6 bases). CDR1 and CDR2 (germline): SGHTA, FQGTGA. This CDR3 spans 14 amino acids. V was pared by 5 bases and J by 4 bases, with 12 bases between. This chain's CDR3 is CASSPRDSYNEQFF. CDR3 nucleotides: TGTGCCAGCAGCCCCCGGGACTCGTACAATGAGCAGTTCTTC.

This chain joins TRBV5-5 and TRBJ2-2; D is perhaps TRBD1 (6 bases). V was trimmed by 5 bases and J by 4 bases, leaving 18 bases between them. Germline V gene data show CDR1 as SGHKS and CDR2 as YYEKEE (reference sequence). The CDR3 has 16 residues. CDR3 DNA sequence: TGTGCCAGCAGTAACCCAGGGGTTACGAGCACCGGGGAGCTGTTTTTT. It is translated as CASSNPGVTSTGELFF.

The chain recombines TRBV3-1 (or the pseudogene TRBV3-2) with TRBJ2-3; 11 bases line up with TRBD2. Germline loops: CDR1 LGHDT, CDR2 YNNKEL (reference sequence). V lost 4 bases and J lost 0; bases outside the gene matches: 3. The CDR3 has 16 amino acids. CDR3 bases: TGTGCCAGCAGCCTTAGCGGGGGGGGGAGCACAGATACGCAGTATTTT. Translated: CASSLSGGGSTDTQYF.

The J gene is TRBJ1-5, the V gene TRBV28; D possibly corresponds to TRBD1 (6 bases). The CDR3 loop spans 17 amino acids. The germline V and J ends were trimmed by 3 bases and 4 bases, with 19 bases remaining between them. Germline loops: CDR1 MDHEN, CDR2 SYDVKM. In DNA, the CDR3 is TGTGCCAGCAGTTTCATGGCACACTCGACAGGTAATCAGCCCCAGCATTTT. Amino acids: CASSFMAHSTGNQPQHF.

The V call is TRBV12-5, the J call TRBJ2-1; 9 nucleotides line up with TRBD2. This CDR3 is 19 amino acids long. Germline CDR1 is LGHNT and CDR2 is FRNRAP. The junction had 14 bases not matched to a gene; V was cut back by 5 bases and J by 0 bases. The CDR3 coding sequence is TGTGCTAGTGGTCCCCCGACTAGCGGCTCTTTCAGCTCCTACAATGAGCAGTTCTTC. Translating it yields CASGPPTSGSFSSYNEQFF.

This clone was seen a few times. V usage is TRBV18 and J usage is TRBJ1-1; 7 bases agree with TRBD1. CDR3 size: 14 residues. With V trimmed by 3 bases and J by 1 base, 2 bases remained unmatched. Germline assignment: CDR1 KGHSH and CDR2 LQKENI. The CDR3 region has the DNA TGTGCCAGCTCACCGGGACAGACGAACACTGAAGCTTTCTTT. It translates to CASSPGQTNTEAFF.

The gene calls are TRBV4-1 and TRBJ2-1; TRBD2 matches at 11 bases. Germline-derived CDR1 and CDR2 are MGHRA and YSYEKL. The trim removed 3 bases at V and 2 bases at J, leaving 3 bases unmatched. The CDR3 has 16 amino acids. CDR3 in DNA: TGCGCCAGCAGCCAGCCGGGACTAGCGGCCTACAATGAGCAGTTCTTC. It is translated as CASSQPGLAAYNEQFF.

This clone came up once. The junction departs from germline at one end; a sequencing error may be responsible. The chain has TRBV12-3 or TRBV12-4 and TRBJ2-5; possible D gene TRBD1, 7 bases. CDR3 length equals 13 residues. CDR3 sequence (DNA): TGTGCCAGCAGCTCCCGGGACAGCCCTCGGGGGAACTTC. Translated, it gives CASSSRDSPRGNF.

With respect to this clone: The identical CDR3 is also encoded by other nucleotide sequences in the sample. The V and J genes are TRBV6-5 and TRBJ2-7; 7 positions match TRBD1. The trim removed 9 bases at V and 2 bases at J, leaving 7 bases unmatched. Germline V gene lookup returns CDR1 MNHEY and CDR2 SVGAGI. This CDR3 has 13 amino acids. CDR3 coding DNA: TGTGCCAGTCGTCGGGACAGAGCCTACGAGCAGTACTTC. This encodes CASRRDRAYEQYF.

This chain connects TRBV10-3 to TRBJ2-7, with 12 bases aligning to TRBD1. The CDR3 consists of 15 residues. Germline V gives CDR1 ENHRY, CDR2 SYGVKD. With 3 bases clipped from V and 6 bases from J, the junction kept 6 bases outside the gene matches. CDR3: CAISEGGQGAREQYF. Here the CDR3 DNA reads TGTGCCATCAGTGAAGGGGGACAGGGGGCGCGCGAGCAGTACTTC.

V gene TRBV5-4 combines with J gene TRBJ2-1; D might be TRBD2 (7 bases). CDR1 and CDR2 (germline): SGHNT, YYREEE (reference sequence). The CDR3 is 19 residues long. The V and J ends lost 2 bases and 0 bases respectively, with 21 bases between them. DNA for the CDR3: TGTGCCAGCAGCTTCGGGGGGCAGCCGGGCCTGAGCTCCTACAATGAGCAGTTCTTC. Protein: CASSFGGQPGLSSYNEQFF.

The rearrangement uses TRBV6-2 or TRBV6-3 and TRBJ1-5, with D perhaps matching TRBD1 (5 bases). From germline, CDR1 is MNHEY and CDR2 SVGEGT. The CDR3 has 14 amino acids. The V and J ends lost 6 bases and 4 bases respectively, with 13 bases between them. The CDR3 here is CASSRPGGNQPQHF. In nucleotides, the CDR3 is TGTGCCAGCAGCCGACCGGGGGGGAATCAGCCCCAGCATTTT.